Below are 17 T cell receptor beta chains sequenced from a single sample in a study of blood T cell repertoires in COVID-19. TCRdb keeps only in-frame clones here, not all; method: immunoSEQ multiplex PCR. This sample yields under 350,000 clones, of which about 88% are seen a single time; about 4% belongs to the top ten. The sequencing sample was made of peripheral blood. The source is a man aged 18-30 years with active or convalescent COVID-19.

The gene calls are TRBV28 and TRBJ1-3; D is undetermined. CDR1 is MDHEN and CDR2 is SYDVKM in the germline V gene. The CDR3 consists of 12 residues. The germline V and J ends were trimmed by 3 bases and 9 bases, with 9 bases remaining between them. The DNA for the CDR3 is TGTGCCAGCAGTTTTCTCCTCGGCACCATATATTTT. It yields the protein CASSFLLGTIYF.

The chain uses TRBV9 and TRBJ1-2; 7 bases fit TRBD1. The CDR3 is made up of 12 amino acids. Trimming cost V 7 bases and J 2 bases; bases outside gene matches: 2. The germline V gene encodes CDR1 SGDLS and CDR2 YYNGEE. In DNA, the CDR3 is TGTGCCAGCTCGGGACAGAACTATGGCTACACCTTC. This gives the protein CASSGQNYGYTF.

In DNA form, the CDR3 reads TGTGCCAGCAGTTCCAGGAATTCCGGGGAGCTGTTTTTT. It specifies CASSSRNSGELFF. The V gene is TRBV11-3, the J gene TRBJ2-2; no definite D call. The germline gives CDR1 SGHNT, CDR2 YENEEA. Trimming removed 6 bases from V and 6 bases from J, with 11 bases in between. The CDR3 consists of 13 residues.

The chain uses TRBV9 and TRBJ2-7; 14 nucleotides align to TRBD2. The CDR3 covers 16 residues. Germline V gives CDR1 SGDLS, CDR2 YYNGEE. The V gene end was trimmed by 4 bases and the J gene end by 4 bases; junction bases not matched to a gene: 7. The CDR3 protein is CASSPTTSGGVYEQYF. Here the CDR3 DNA reads TGTGCCAGCAGCCCGACGACTAGCGGGGGGGTTTACGAGCAGTACTTC.

The V gene is TRBV9, the J gene TRBJ2-7; the D gene is possibly TRBD2 (5 bases). Trimming cost V 0 bases and J 3 bases, with 7 bases left between them. Germline-derived CDR1 and CDR2 are SGDLS and YYNGEE. This CDR3 comprises 13 residues. The CDR3 protein is CASSVAEDYEQYF. In DNA, the CDR3 is TGTGCCAGCAGCGTAGCGGAGGACTACGAGCAGTACTTC.

This chain joins TRBV6-1 and TRBJ2-2; a possible D gene is TRBD1 (7 bases). Trimming left V 4 bases short and J 7 bases short, with 19 bases between. The V gene's germline CDR1 is MNHNS and CDR2 SASEGT. This CDR3 comprises 16 residues. The CDR3 sequence is CASSVGEAGGHGELFF. The CDR3 DNA follows: TGTGCCAGCAGTGTAGGGGAGGCAGGGGGTCACGGGGAGCTGTTTTTT.

This rearrangement joins TRBV2 to TRBJ2-2; perhaps TRBD1 as D (5 bases). V was cut by 1 base and J by 6 bases, with 12 bases left in between. The germline V gene has CDR1 SNHLY and CDR2 FYNNEI. This CDR3 has 15 residues. The CDR3 DNA follows: TGTGCCAGCAGTGAAGAGGCAGGGAAACCCGGGGAGCTGTTTTTT. This gives the protein CASSEEAGKPGELFF.

The chain carries TRBV2 and TRBJ1-4, with D unclear. V was trimmed by 8 bases and J by 7 bases, leaving 14 bases between them. The CDR3 is 13 amino acids. Germline V gene data show CDR1 as SNHLY and CDR2 as FYNNEI. The chain's CDR3 is CASGDLAVEKLFF. CDR3 in DNA: TGTGCCAGCGGCGACTTAGCTGTTGAAAAACTGTTTTTT.

The chain links TRBV6-6 to TRBJ1-1, with D hard to call. Deletions cut 6 bases from V and 4 bases from J, with 12 bases between. The CDR3 spans 13 residues. From germline, CDR1 is MNHNY and CDR2 SVGAGI (reference sequence). CDR3 nucleotide sequence: TGTGCCAGCAGACTAGACTTCGTCACTGAAGCTTTCTTT. This gives the protein CASRLDFVTEAFF.

The chain has TRBV24-1 and TRBJ2-5; TRBD1 aligns across 11 bases. Germline assignment: CDR1 KGHDR and CDR2 SFDVKD. The length of the CDR3 is 15 residues. The trim removed 4 bases at V and 5 bases at J, leaving 5 bases unmatched. The DNA of the CDR3 is TGTGCCACCAGTGACCCTGGACAGGGGGCGGAGACCCAGTACTTC. Translated: CATSDPGQGAETQYF.

The chain carries TRBV28 and TRBJ2-7; 9 bases map to TRBD2. Losses at the gene ends were 6 bases for V and 2 bases for J; bases not matched to a gene: 2. Germline-derived CDR1 and CDR2 are MDHEN and SYDVKM. This CDR3 spans 13 amino acids. DNA of the CDR3: TGTGCCAGCAGCCGCGGGGGGGCCTACGAGCAGTACTTC. This gives the protein CASSRGGAYEQYF.

The gene calls are TRBV5-1 and TRBJ2-3; 9 nucleotides agree with TRBD2. This CDR3 has 17 amino acids. With 4 bases clipped from V and 1 base from J, the junction kept 10 bases outside the gene matches. Germline CDR1 and CDR2: SGHRS and YFSETQ. The DNA of the CDR3 is TGCGCCAGCAGCCTATCTAGCGGGGAGGGGCGCACAGATACGCAGTATTTT. Protein: CASSLSSGEGRTDTQYF.

The V call is TRBV28, the J call TRBJ2-3, with TRBD2 identical over 11 bases. Trimming at V came to 8 bases and at J to 3 bases, leaving 7 bases not matched to a gene. Looked up from germline, CDR1 is MDHEN and CDR2 is SYDVKM. The CDR3 consists of 15 residues. CDR3 protein: CASWASGGWTDTQYF. CDR3 bases: TGTGCCAGCTGGGCTAGCGGGGGGTGGACAGATACGCAGTATTTT.

The chain employs TRBV9 and TRBJ2-2, with D maybe TRBD1 (6 bases). The CDR3 has 14 amino acids. With 3 bases removed from V and 3 bases from J, the gap between germline ends came to 9 bases. CDR1 is SGDLS and CDR2 is YYNGEE in the germline V gene. CDR3 loop: CASSAGADTGELFF. In DNA form, the CDR3 reads TGTGCCAGCAGCGCAGGGGCCGACACCGGGGAGCTGTTTTTT.

CDR3 coding DNA: TGTGCCAGCAGCAGCAAAGGCGACAGCCCCGGAATCACAGATACGCAGTATTTT. This gives the protein CASSSKGDSPGITDTQYF. The rearrangement links TRBV7-3 to TRBJ2-3, with D possibly TRBD1 on 5 matching bases. V shed 5 bases and J shed 2 bases, with 23 bases lying between them. The CDR3 is made up of 18 amino acids. Germline V gene sequence: CDR1 SGHTA, CDR2 FQGTGA.

This CDR3 is CASRLALMGQGARCYGYTF. The DNA for the CDR3 is TGTGCAAGTCGCTTAGCGCTAATGGGGCAGGGGGCGCGGTGCTATGGCTACACCTTC. The chain recombines TRBV12-2 with TRBJ1-2; the D call in the table, TRBD1, was not verified against the DNA. TRBV12-2 constitutes a pseudogene. This CDR3 region has 19 residues.

The V gene is TRBV4-1, the J gene TRBJ1-4; possibly TRBD1 for D (5 bases). Trimming cost V 6 bases and J 5 bases, with 16 bases left between them. This CDR3 has 15 amino acids. Germline lookup yields CDR1 MGHRA and CDR2 YSYEKL. This CDR3 reads CASRTGSRGNEKLFF. CDR3 DNA sequence: TGCGCCAGCAGGACCGGATCCCGGGGGAATGAAAAACTGTTTTTT.